The rows below give T cell receptor beta chains drawn from one sample of a study of response to subunit inactivated influenza vaccine. TCRdb re-called the RT-PCR reads with MiXCR, one entry per CDR3 protein. The sample includes around 580,000 distinct CDR3 sequences, approximately 15% seen only once; the top ten take more than 9.5%. Material: PBMCs from blood, obtained approximately 12 days after vaccination. The receptors shown here come from a man aged 45-65 years who received an inactivated influenza vaccine. Both conserved end residues are part of each CDR3. D genes are given only for firm matches. Expanded clones are given a class, and other clones once, few, many or no size at all.

CDR3nt,CDR3aa,j_gene,v_gene,abundance,d_gene
TGCAGTGCCTCCCGACTAGCGGGAGGTGAGCAGTTCTTC,CSASRLAGGEQFF,TRBJ2-1,TRBV20-1,NA,TRBD2
TGTGCCAGCAGGCTCGAAGGCACAGATACGCAGTATTTT,CASRLEGTDTQYF,TRBJ2-3,TRBV7-2,few,NA
TGTGCCAGCAGTGAAGGGATGGGACAGGCCTACGAGCAGTACTTC,CASSEGMGQAYEQYF,TRBJ2-7,TRBV2,many,TRBD1
TGTGCCAGCAGTTTAGGGTCTAGCGGGCTCACGCAGTATTTT,CASSLGSSGLTQYF,TRBJ2-3,TRBV12-3/TRBV12-4,NA,TRBD2
TGTGCCAGCAGTTTAGCGCTAACGGGACAGAGTGAAGCTTTCTTT,CASSLALTGQSEAFF,TRBJ1-1,TRBV12-3/TRBV12-4,NA,TRBD1
TGTGCCAGCAGCGTAGCGGTAGCGGTCACCGGGGAGCTGTTTTTT,CASSVAVAVTGELFF,TRBJ2-2,TRBV9,once,NA
TGTGCCAGCAGTTTATGGACTAGCGGGAGCGGGCAGTTCTTC,CASSLWTSGSGQFF,TRBJ2-1,TRBV28,few,TRBD2
TGTGCCAGCAGCGCCGACAGGGGGAGTGATACGCAGTATTTT,CASSADRGSDTQYF,TRBJ2-3,TRBV7-9,NA,TRBD1
TGTGCCAGCAGCTCCTTGGGACAGGGGCTCTACAATGAGCAGTTCTTC,CASSSLGQGLYNEQFF,TRBJ2-1,TRBV7-2,many,TRBD1
TGTGCCAGCAGCTTAACTACCGGGACTAGCGGGAGTCGGGAGCAGTTCTTC,CASSLTTGTSGSREQFF,TRBJ2-1,TRBV7-2,few,TRBD2
TGTGCCAGCTCACCACCGAGGTTTGGCTACACAGATACGCAGTATTTT,CASSPPRFGYTDTQYF,TRBJ2-3,TRBV18,NA,NA
TGCGCCAGCATGCGGGGAGGGGCTAGAGCGGATACGCAGTATTTT,CASMRGGARADTQYF,TRBJ2-3,TRBV5-1,few,TRBD2
TGTGCCAGCAGCCCCGATTACCAGGGTGGGGAGCAGTTCTTC,CASSPDYQGGEQFF,TRBJ2-1,TRBV7-2,NA,NA
TGTGCCATCAGTGACACCCCGAACACCGGGGAGCTGTTTTTT,CAISDTPNTGELFF,TRBJ2-2,TRBV10-3,NA,NA
TGTGCCAGCAGTTTGCAATCCGGAAACACCATATATTTT,CASSLQSGNTIYF,TRBJ1-3,TRBV12-3/TRBV12-4,NA,NA
TGCGCCAGCAGCTCTACAGGGGGCGGGTACGAGCAGTACTTC,CASSSTGGGYEQYF,TRBJ2-7,TRBV5-1,few,TRBD1
TGTGCCAGTACCCGGACTAGCGGGGGGTCTACCACAGATACGCAGTATTTT,CASTRTSGGSTTDTQYF,TRBJ2-3,TRBV19,NA,TRBD2
TGCAGCGTCGAGGAGGCGGTGGGACACGACCTCGAGCAGTACTTC,CSVEEAVGHDLEQYF,TRBJ2-7,TRBV29-1,few,NA
TGTGCCAGCAGCTTTCCTCCAGACACTGAAGCTTTCTTT,CASSFPPDTEAFF,TRBJ1-1,TRBV7-9,NA,NA
TGTGCCAGCAGCCCTAAGGCAGGGACTAATTCACCCCTCCACTTT,CASSPKAGTNSPLHF,TRBJ1-6,TRBV28,NA,NA
TGCAGCGCGGAGACTGTTTACAATGAGCAGTTCTTC,CSAETVYNEQFF,TRBJ2-1,TRBV29-1,once,NA
TGCGCCAGCAGCTTGGCCTTAGTGGAGAATGGGCAGTTCTTC,CASSLALVENGQFF,TRBJ2-1,TRBV5-1,NA,NA
TGTGCCAGCATGGGGCCCAGTTCGGAGACCCAGTACTTC,CASMGPSSETQYF,TRBJ2-5,TRBV14,few,NA
TGTGCCAGCAGCTTAATACAAAACACCGGGGAGCTGTTTTTT,CASSLIQNTGELFF,TRBJ2-2,TRBV11-2,NA,NA
TGTGCCAGCAGTTTGATGGCCGGGGGCGGTTCACCCCTCCACTTT,CASSLMAGGGSPLHF,TRBJ1-6,TRBV12-3/TRBV12-4,NA,NA
TGCGCCAGCAGGGCCCAGGCGGGGCAGTTTACTAACTATGGCTACAACTTC,CASRAQAGQFTNYGYNF,TRBJ1-2,TRBV5-1,NA,NA
TGTGCCAGCTCATCTCTAGCGGGATCCTACGAGCAGTACTTC,CASSSLAGSYEQYF,TRBJ2-7,TRBV18,many,TRBD2
TGCAGTGCTAGAGCCTCCCACGCCGGGGAGCTGTTTTTT,CSARASHAGELFF,TRBJ2-2,TRBV20-1,NA,NA
TGCGCCAGCAGCCAAGAAACAGGGGGGAGCACCGGGGAGCTGTTTTTT,CASSQETGGSTGELFF,TRBJ2-2,TRBV4-3,few,TRBD1
TGTGCCAGCAGGCGACCGGGACAGGGCTTGGAGAAGACGTCCCAGTACTTC,CASRRPGQGLEKTSQYF,TRBJ2-5,TRBV11-2,NA,TRBD1
TGTGCCAGCAGTTTAGGAGGGACAGGGGGGCCCCAGCATTTT,CASSLGGTGGPQHF,TRBJ1-5,TRBV12-3/TRBV12-4,many,TRBD1
TGTGCCAGCAGCTTAGCGGACGTCGGAGGTGCGTTCTTC,CASSLADVGGAFF,TRBJ2-1,TRBV7-2,few,NA
TGTGCCAGCAGCCCGATGGAGAGCACAGATACGCAGTATTTT,CASSPMESTDTQYF,TRBJ2-3,TRBV7-2,NA,NA
TGTGCCAGCAGTTTTTCCAGGGACAGCAATCAGCCCCAGCATTTT,CASSFSRDSNQPQHF,TRBJ1-5,TRBV6-2/TRBV6-3,NA,NA
TGTGCCAGCACCCAGACTAGCGGGGCGGCGGAGACCCAGTACTTC,CASTQTSGAAETQYF,TRBJ2-5,TRBV28,NA,TRBD2
TGCGCCAGCAGCCAAGATTCTAGCGGGAGGGAGACCCAGTACTTC,CASSQDSSGRETQYF,TRBJ2-5,TRBV4-3,NA,TRBD2
TGTGCCAGCAGCCCCAACTGGGGGGATAATTCACCCCTCCTCTTT,CASSPNWGDNSPLLF,TRBJ1-6,TRBV3-1,NA,NA
TGTGCAAGTCGCCAAAGAACGTGGGACAGGGTTCTCTTTGGGGCCAACGTCCTGACTTTC,CASRQRTWDRVLFGANVLTF,TRBJ2-6,TRBV12-2,NA,NA
TGTGCCAGCAGTAAGACAGGGGGAGGCTCACCCCTCCACTTT,CASSKTGGGSPLHF,TRBJ1-6,TRBV12-3/TRBV12-4,few,TRBD1
TGCGCCAGCAGCGCGGACGGATACGAGCAGTACTTC,CASSADGYEQYF,TRBJ2-7,TRBV5-1,many,NA
TGTGCCAGCGTAACCCCGCGGGGAAGGAGCGAGCAGTACTTC,CASVTPRGRSEQYF,TRBJ2-7,TRBV6-2/TRBV6-3,NA,NA
TGTGCCAGCAGCCGGGACCGCCCCAGCACAGATACGCAGTATTTT,CASSRDRPSTDTQYF,TRBJ2-3,TRBV4-2,NA,NA
TGTGCCAGCAGCTTAGGAACTTTAAACACAGATACGCAGTATTTT,CASSLGTLNTDTQYF,TRBJ2-3,TRBV7-9,NA,NA
TGTGCCAGCAGTTCCACGGACGGTTATGGCTACACCTTC,CASSSTDGYGYTF,TRBJ1-2,TRBV28,few,NA
TGCGCCAGCAGCCAACCCACCCAGACTAGCGGAACAACAGATACGCAGTATTTT,CASSQPTQTSGTTDTQYF,TRBJ2-3,TRBV5-1,NA,TRBD2
TGTGCCATCGGCAGGGGACCGGGTACGCAGTATTTT,CAIGRGPGTQYF,TRBJ2-3,TRBV12-3/TRBV12-4,many,NA
TGTGCCAGCAGTTTAGACCACGGGAGAAATGAGCAGTTCTTC,CASSLDHGRNEQFF,TRBJ2-1,TRBV12-3/TRBV12-4,NA,NA
TGCAGCGTTGGAGTAGGGACAGGGACTGACGGGCAGTACTTC,CSVGVGTGTDGQYF,TRBJ2-7,TRBV29-1,few,TRBD1
TGTGCCAGCATTTCTGGCCAGGAGGTCACTGAAGCTTTCTTT,CASISGQEVTEAFF,TRBJ1-1,TRBV5-6,NA,NA
TGTGCCAGCAGCCAAATGCTGGGGTCCACAGATACGCAGTATTTT,CASSQMLGSTDTQYF,TRBJ2-3,TRBV7-2,many,NA